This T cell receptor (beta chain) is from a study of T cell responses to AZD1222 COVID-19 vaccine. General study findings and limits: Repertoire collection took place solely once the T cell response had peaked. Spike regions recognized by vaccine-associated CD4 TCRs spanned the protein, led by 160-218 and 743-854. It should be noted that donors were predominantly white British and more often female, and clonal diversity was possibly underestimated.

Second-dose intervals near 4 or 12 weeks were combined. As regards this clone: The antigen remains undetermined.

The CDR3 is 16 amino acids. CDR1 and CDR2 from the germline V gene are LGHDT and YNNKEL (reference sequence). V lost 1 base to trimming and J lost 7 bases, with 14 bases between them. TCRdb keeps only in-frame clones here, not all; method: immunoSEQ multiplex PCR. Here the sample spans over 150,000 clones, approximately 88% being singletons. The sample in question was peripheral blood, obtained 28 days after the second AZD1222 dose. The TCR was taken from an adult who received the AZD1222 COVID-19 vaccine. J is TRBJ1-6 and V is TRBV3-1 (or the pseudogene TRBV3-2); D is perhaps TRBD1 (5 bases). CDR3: CASSQATGTANSPLHF. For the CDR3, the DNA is TGTGCCAGCAGCCAAGCTACCGGGACCGCGAATTCACCCCTCCACTTT.